Listed below are T cell receptor beta chains from one sample, sequenced in a study of CD8 T cells in Susac syndrome. TCRdb reprocessed the immunoSEQ multiplex PCR reads with MiXCR, giving one entry per CDR3 protein. The sample has 80,000 or so distinct CDR3 sequences, around 94% seen once. The specimen sequenced was CD8+ T cells from PBMCs. The receptors shown here come from a human donor with Susac syndrome. Each CDR3 is given with its conserved first and last residue. D genes are given only for firm matches. Only some rows state a clone size, as once, few, many or a class for expanded clones.

>TRBJ2-7|TRBV4-1|once|.
TGCGCCAGCAGCCAAGCGGGGGCTAGCTCCTACGAGCAGTACTTC
CASSQAGASSYEQYF
>TRBJ1-5|TRBV9|.|TRBD1
TGTGCCAGCAGCCCAGGGACAGGGCCTTATCAGCCCCAGCATTTT
CASSPGTGPYQPQHF
>TRBJ2-5|TRBV9|.|.
TGTGCCAGCAGCACCGAGGGCAGGGTGAGGACCCAGTACTTC
CASSTEGRVRTQYF
>TRBJ2-3|TRBV6-6|once|TRBD2
TGTGCCAGCAGTTTGAAGCGGGGGGCTAGCACAGATACGCAGTATTTT
CASSLKRGASTDTQYF
>TRBJ2-7|TRBV9|.|.
TGTGCCAGCAGCGTAGCCGGCGGGATGGGGTACGAGCAGTACTTC
CASSVAGGMGYEQYF
>TRBJ2-7|TRBV5-1|.|.
TGCGCCAGCAGCGAAAAGGGACTCTACGAGCAGTACTTC
CASSEKGLYEQYF
>TRBJ2-3|TRBV27|.|.
TGTGCCAGCAGTTTGGGGGGGCCGATTCTTCAGTATTTT
CASSLGGPILQYF
>TRBJ2-2|TRBV5-6|.|.
TGTGCCAGCAGCCCAAACCCGGGTCCTAACACCGGGGAGCTGTTTTTT
CASSPNPGPNTGELFF
>TRBJ1-5|TRBV27|few|.
TGTGCCAGCAGTTTGACAGGTCAGCCCCAGCATTTT
CASSLTGQPQHF
>TRBJ1-2|TRBV6-6|.|.
TGTGCCATAATGACGGGTGGTGGAGGCTACACCTTC
CAIMTGGGGYTF
>TRBJ1-1|TRBV12-5|.|TRBD1
TGTGCTACTCGGACAGGGAGCACTGAAGCTTTCTTT
CATRTGSTEAFF
>TRBJ1-5|TRBV5-1|.|TRBD1
TGCGCCAGCAGCCCGGGACAGGGGATCAATCAGCCCCAGCATTTT
CASSPGQGINQPQHF
>TRBJ1-2|TRBV14|.|TRBD1
TGTGCCAGCAGCCAAGGGACAGGGTTCTATGGCTACACCTTC
CASSQGTGFYGYTF
>TRBJ2-1|TRBV9|.|.
TGTGCCAGCAGCGTGACTCTTTACAATGAGCAGTTCTTC
CASSVTLYNEQFF
>TRBJ2-7|TRBV19|.|.
TGTGCCAGTAGTATTGATTTCCCCTACGAGCAGTACTTC
CASSIDFPYEQYF
>TRBJ1-1|TRBV14|.|.
TGTGCCAGCAGCCAAGACTGGGACATATACACTGAAGCTTTCTTT
CASSQDWDIYTEAFF
>TRBJ2-7|TRBV3-1|.|.
TGTGCCAGCAGCGTCGGGGCCTACTACGAGCAGTACTTC
CASSVGAYYEQYF
>TRBJ2-2|TRBV27|.|.
TGTGCCAGCAGTTCTTTCCGGGACGGGGAGCTGTTTTTT
CASSSFRDGELFF
>TRBJ1-2|TRBV7-9|.|TRBD1
TGTGCCAGCAGCATAACGGGACAGGGGGCGAGAGGCTACACCTTC
CASSITGQGARGYTF
>TRBJ2-1|TRBV9|.|TRBD2
TGTGCCAGCGGGGGGGGAGGATCCTACAATGAGCAGTTCTTC
CASGGGGSYNEQFF
>TRBJ2-3|TRBV12-3/TRBV12-4|.|.
TGTGCCAGCAGTTACAGAACTGGGGGGGATACGCAGTATTTT
CASSYRTGGDTQYF
>TRBJ2-1|TRBV27|.|TRBD1
TGTGCCAGCAGTTGGACAGGACTCTACAATGAGCAGTTCTTC
CASSWTGLYNEQFF
>TRBJ2-1|TRBV9|.|TRBD1
TGTGCCAGCAGCGTAGCGGGACAGGGAGGCGATGAGCAGTTCTTC
CASSVAGQGGDEQFF
>TRBJ1-5|TRBV7-2|.|.
TGTGCCAGCAGCACATATCCTGACCGCACCCAGCCCCAGCATTTT
CASSTYPDRTQPQHF
>TRBJ1-2|TRBV29-1|.|.
TGCAGCGCCGGGCAGGCGGGACCAACCAACCGACATGGCTACACCTTC
CSAGQAGPTNRHGYTF
>TRBJ2-7|TRBV3-1|.|.
TGTGCCAGCAGCCAAGGGGACCCGTCTCTCTACGAGCAGTACTTC
CASSQGDPSLYEQYF
>TRBJ1-4|TRBV6-5|.|.
TGTGCCAGCAGTTACTTCAGGGAAGGGATTACTAATGAAAAACTGTTTTTT
CASSYFREGITNEKLFF
>TRBJ1-1|TRBV29-1|.|TRBD1
TGCAGCGTGGCAGGGGGCCTGAACACTGAAGCTTTCTTT
CSVAGGLNTEAFF
>TRBJ2-7|TRBV4-1|.|.
TGCGCCAGCAGCCGCACGGTCTCCTACGAGCAGTACTTC
CASSRTVSYEQYF
>TRBJ2-7|TRBV7-9|once|.
TGTGCCAGCAGCGTGCATGGCTCCTCCTACGAGCAGTACTTC
CASSVHGSSYEQYF
>TRBJ2-7|TRBV2|.|TRBD2
TGTGCCAGCAGTTCCATCCTGACTAGCGGGAGCTCCTACGAGCAGTACTTC
CASSSILTSGSSYEQYF
>TRBJ2-7|TRBV4-3|.|.
TGCGCCAGCAGCCCGTACCAGGGGGGTTCCTACGAGCAGTACTTC
CASSPYQGGSYEQYF
>TRBJ2-3|TRBV9|.|.
TGTGCCAGCAGCGATGCGGCGCTGACAGATACGCAGTATTTT
CASSDAALTDTQYF
>TRBJ1-6|TRBV9|.|.
TGTGCCAGCAGCATCAGGGGCACCTATAATTCACCCCTCCACTTT
CASSIRGTYNSPLHF
>TRBJ2-7|TRBV7-9|.|TRBD1
TGTGCCAGCAGCCCTAAGAGTAGACAGGGGGGCGAGCAGTACTTC
CASSPKSRQGGEQYF
>TRBJ2-4|TRBV29-1|.|.
TGCAGCGCGATATTCGGGACGTCTTCGGTTGGGTACTTC
CSAIFGTSSVGYF
>TRBJ2-7|TRBV5-1|once|.
TGCGCCAGCAGCTTGGAACGGTCCTACGAGCAGTACTTC
CASSLERSYEQYF
>TRBJ1-1|TRBV2|.|.
TGTGCCAGCAGGTTGACAGAAGCTTTCTTT
CASRLTEAFF
>TRBJ2-2|TRBV14|.|TRBD1
TGTGCCAGCAGCCAAGACCAACCCTGGACAGGGAGGCGGACCGGGGAGCTGTTTTTT
CASSQDQPWTGRRTGELFF
>TRBJ2-6|TRBV6-5|.|.
TGTGCCAGTTTCGCGGGGTTTGGGGCCAACGTCCTGACTTTC
CASFAGFGANVLTF
>TRBJ2-1|TRBV27|.|.
TGTGCCAGCAGTTTAACCATGTACAATGAGCAGTTCTTC
CASSLTMYNEQFF